A selection of T cell receptor beta chains follows, all from one sample in a study of blood T cells in healthy people across ages. TCRdb fed the 5' RACE reads into MiXCR, producing one record per CDR3 protein. Of approximately 1.5 million distinct CDR3 sequences detected, 30% to 35% appear once; the ten largest clones hold about 11%. Sequencing used blood. The receptor source for this set is a young woman in good health. Both conserved end residues are part of each CDR3. D genes are given only for firm matches. Some rows mark clone size as missing; the rest say once, few, many or name a class of expanded clone.

.	TRBJ2-2	TRBV27	.	CASMISRNTGELFF	TGTGCCAGCATGATTAGCAGGAACACCGGGGAGCTGTTTTTT
.	TRBJ2-7	TRBV20-1	.	CSARGSRRDHEQYF	TGCAGTGCTAGAGGGAGTCGGCGAGACCACGAGCAGTACTTC
.	TRBJ1-5	TRBV4-1	.	CASSQGGPYSNQPQHF	TGCGCCAGCAGCCAGGGCGGGCCTTATAGCAATCAGCCCCAGCATTTT
.	TRBJ2-4	TRBV6-1	.	CASSEDGGGRLDSVKNIQYF	TGTGCCAGCAGTGAAGATGGTGGAGGGCGGCTAGACAGCGTCAAAAACATTCAGTACTTC
.	TRBJ2-7	TRBV6-6	many	CASRPGLSYEQYF	TGTGCCAGCAGGCCGGGACTTTCCTACGAGCAGTACTTC
.	TRBJ2-7	TRBV3-1	.	CASTRALSLSYEQYF	TGTGCCAGCACCCGGGCTCTATCCCTTTCTTACGAGCAGTACTTC
.	TRBJ2-7	TRBV28	few	CASRSQSGHYEQYF	TGTGCCAGCAGATCGCAGTCGGGCCATTACGAGCAGTACTTC
TRBD2	TRBJ2-5	TRBV7-3	.	CASSLNAGGLQEQYF	TGTGCCAGCAGCTTAAACGCGGGGGGCCTGCAAGAGCAGTACTTC
.	TRBJ1-2	TRBV6-1	few	CASNLDGNYGYTF	TGTGCCAGCAATCTCGACGGGAACTATGGCTACACCTTC
TRBD1	TRBJ2-1	TRBV14	few	CASSQLGTGGNEQFF	TGTGCCAGCAGCCAATTGGGGACAGGGGGCAATGAGCAGTTCTTC
TRBD2	TRBJ2-3	TRBV14	.	CASSTRTSGDPHTDTQYF	TGTGCCAGCAGCACCCGGACTAGCGGGGACCCCCACACAGATACGCAGTATTTT
.	TRBJ1-5	TRBV10-3	many	CAISEGRNQPQHF	TGTGCCATCAGTGAGGGCCGAAATCAGCCCCAGCATTTT
.	TRBJ1-1	TRBV20-1	.	CRPSSGGTEAFF	TGCAGACCATCCAGCGGGGGCACTGAAGCTTTCTTT
.	TRBJ2-4	TRBV29-1	many	CSVRVHQNIQYF	TGCAGCGTAAGAGTCCACCAAAACATTCAGTACTTC
TRBD2	TRBJ2-1	TRBV5-6	.	CASSFGLEANEQFF	TGTGCCAGCAGCTTCGGACTAGAGGCAAATGAGCAGTTCTTC
.	TRBJ1-2	TRBV6-1	few	CTSSGQLNYGYTF	TGTACCAGCAGTGGACAGCTTAACTATGGCTACACCTTC
.	TRBJ2-2	TRBV12-3/TRBV12-4	few	CASSLAGVNTGELFF	TGTGCCAGCAGTTTAGCGGGAGTGAACACCGGGGAGCTGTTTTTT
.	TRBJ2-1	TRBV21-1	few	CASSDYTLAGEMWHEQFF	TGTGCCAGCAGCGACTATACATTAGCGGGAGAAATGTGGCATGAGCAGTTCTTC
.	TRBJ2-7	TRBV12-3/TRBV12-4	.	CASTFSGNWGRSYEQYF	TGTGCCAGCACCTTCTCGGGGAATTGGGGGCGCAGCTACGAGCAGTACTTC